Below are 25 T cell receptor beta chains sequenced from a single sample in a study of T cells in Graves' hyperthyroidism and ophthalmopathy. TCR beta CDR3 regions were amplified from RNA. In the first-round RT-PCR of the TCR CDR3, the HTBI primer set was used. Each CDR3 protein is one row after TCRdb ran MiXCR on the multiplex PCR reads. The sample records 400,000 to 500,000 distinct CDR3 sequences, around an eighth being singletons. Sequenced sample: blood. These receptors were collected from a woman aged 18-30 years with Graves' hyperthyroidism.

This clonotype was seen repeatedly, ten times or more. The V and J genes are TRBV6-1 and TRBJ2-1; 8 bases agree with TRBD1. The CDR3 has 14 amino acids. The V gene end was trimmed by 5 bases and the J gene end by 9 bases; junction bases not matched to a gene: 9. From germline, CDR1 is MNHNS and CDR2 SASEGT. The CDR3, as DNA: TGTGCCAGCAGTTACACTGGACAGGGCACTGAGCAGTTCTTC. It encodes CASSYTGQGTEQFF.

This clonotype has at least ten counts. The chain couples TRBV12-5 to TRBJ2-1; no definite D call. Trimming pared 2 bases from V and 7 bases from J, leaving 6 bases between. The CDR3 contains 12 residues. Germline V gene data show CDR1 as LGHNT and CDR2 as FRNRAP. This CDR3 reads CASGLYTNEQFF. The CDR3 region has the DNA TGTGCTAGTGGTTTGTACACGAATGAGCAGTTCTTC.

The chain couples TRBV20-1 to TRBJ2-2; 9 nucleotides agree with TRBD1. Germline-derived CDR1 and CDR2 are DFQATT and SNEGSKA (reference sequence). J lost 6 bases, V lost 1 base, and 3 bases had no gene match. CDR3 size: 14 residues. This chain's CDR3 is CSARGRQGAGELFF. In DNA, the CDR3 is TGCAGTGCTAGAGGCCGACAGGGGGCCGGGGAGCTGTTTTTT.

This clonotype has just a few counts. The gene calls are TRBV14 and TRBJ1-5; 11 positions agree with TRBD1. V was clipped by 2 bases and J by 6 bases; unmatched bases: 3. CDR3 length: 15 amino acids. The germline gives CDR1 SGHDN, CDR2 FVKESK. The CDR3 spells CASSQKGTGGQPQHF. DNA of the CDR3: TGTGCCAGCAGCCAAAAAGGGACAGGGGGTCAGCCCCAGCATTTT.

In its sample, this clonotype was seen a few times. The chain's CDR3 is CSARPRDNEQFF. The DNA for the CDR3 is TGCAGTGCTAGACCTCGAGACAATGAGCAGTTCTTC. The chain uses TRBV20-1 and TRBJ2-1; no clear D gene. Germline CDR1 and CDR2: DFQATT and SNEGSKA (reference sequence). The CDR3 has 12 residues. Trimming removed 2 bases from V and 5 bases from J, with 7 bases in between.

This chain connects TRBV5-1 to TRBJ2-2, with TRBD1 identical over 7 bases. CDR3 length: 14 amino acids. With V trimmed by 4 bases and J by 3 bases, 3 bases remained unmatched. Germline CDR1 reads SGHRS; CDR2 reads YFSETQ. The CDR3 here is CASSEGADTGELFF. CDR3 in DNA: TGCGCCAGCAGCGAGGGGGCAGACACCGGGGAGCTGTTTTTT. The whole variable domain, remainder taken from reference TRBV5-1 and TRBJ2-2, is KAGVTQTPRYLIKTRGQQVTLSCSPISGHRSVSWYQQTPGQGLQFLFEYFSETQRNKGNFPGRFSGRQFSNSRSEMNVSTLELGDSALYLCASSEGADTGELFFGEGSRLTVL.

This clonotype was seen many times. The rearrangement joins TRBV6-1 to TRBJ1-5; 11 nucleotides align to TRBD1. The CDR3 loop spans 14 amino acids. Germline V gene data show CDR1 as MNHNS and CDR2 as SASEGT. After removal of 6 bases from V and 9 bases from J, the junction contained 7 bases not matched to a gene. CDR3: CASSRTGGKGPQHF. As DNA, the CDR3 is TGTGCCAGCAGCAGGACAGGGGGCAAGGGGCCCCAGCATTTT.

This clonotype was counted between two and nine times. The V gene is TRBV5-1, the J gene TRBJ2-7, with 9 bases matching TRBD2. The CDR3 is made up of 20 amino acids. Germline assignment: CDR1 SGHRS and CDR2 YFSETQ. With 0 bases clipped from V and 7 bases from J, the junction kept 23 bases outside the gene matches. The DNA of the CDR3 is TGCGCCAGCAGCTTGGAGGACGGGACTAGCAGGCGGGAGCGTAACAATGAGCAGTACTTC. Amino acids: CASSLEDGTSRRERNNEQYF. The full variable domain, with the rest looked up from reference TRBV5-1 and TRBJ2-7, is KAGVTQTPRYLIKTRGQQVTLSCSPISGHRSVSWYQQTPGQGLQFLFEYFSETQRNKGNFPGRFSGRQFSNSRSEMNVSTLELGDSALYLCASSLEDGTSRRERNNEQYFGPGTRLTVT.

This clonotype was found many times. The chain joins TRBV11-3 to TRBJ2-1; D remains unclear. Germline lookup yields CDR1 SGHNT and CDR2 YENEEA. The CDR3 is made up of 15 amino acids. V was shortened by 3 bases and J by 0 bases, with 9 bases between the two germline ends. The CDR3 protein is CASSLAPHSYNEQFF. The CDR3 nucleotides read TGTGCCAGCAGCTTGGCCCCTCACTCCTACAATGAGCAGTTCTTC.

Many counts were recorded for this clonotype. The V gene is TRBV27, the J gene TRBJ2-5; 11 bases are a match to TRBD2. V was pared by 6 bases and J by 7 bases, with 10 bases of the junction left unmatched. Looked up from germline, CDR1 is MNHEY and CDR2 is SMNVEV (reference sequence). The CDR3 is made up of 15 amino acids. CDR3 sequence reads: CASSHGLAGTWTQYF. The CDR3, as DNA: TGTGCCAGCAGCCACGGACTAGCGGGCACATGGACCCAGTACTTC.

At least ten counts were recorded for this clonotype. The CDR3 DNA sequence: TGTGCCACCCTTGGACAGGGCACTGAAGCTTTCTTT. Amino acids: CATLGQGTEAFF. This sequence joins TRBV10-3 and TRBJ1-1; 8 bases match TRBD1. The germline CDR1 and CDR2 sequences are ENHRY and SYGVKD. The CDR3 totals 12 residues. Trimming took 10 bases from V and 4 from J; bases not matched to a gene: 5.

There are a few counts of this clonotype. This rearrangement joins TRBV5-1 to TRBJ1-1; D call uncertain. The CDR3 covers 15 residues. V lost 0 bases, J lost 1 base, and 10 bases lay in between. CDR1 is SGHRS, CDR2 YFSETQ, per germline. CDR3 amino acids: CASSLGSSGNTEAFF. In DNA form, the CDR3 reads TGCGCCAGCAGCTTGGGATCTTCGGGGAACACTGAAGCTTTCTTT.

This clonotype has a count of ten or more. The V and J genes are TRBV28 and TRBJ1-5, with D possibly TRBD1 on 6 matching bases. The CDR3 runs 17 residues. Trimming removed 6 bases at V and 0 bases at J, with 18 bases between. Per germline, CDR1 MDHEN and CDR2 SYDVKM. CDR3 DNA sequence: TGTGCCAGCAGGGGGACTATGACAGGTTATAGCAATCAGCCCCAGCATTTT. This codes for CASRGTMTGYSNQPQHF. Full variable domain (rest looked up from reference TRBV28 and TRBJ1-5): DVKVTQSSRYLVKRTGEKVFLECVQDMDHENMFWYRQDPGLGLRLIYFSYDVKMKEKGDIPEGYSVSREKKERFSLILESASTNQTSMYLCASRGTMTGYSNQPQHFGDGTRLSIL.

This chain links TRBV6-2 or TRBV6-3 with TRBJ2-2, with D unresolved. The V end lost 7 bases, the J end lost 0 bases, and 12 bases lay between the germline ends. The CDR3 spans 15 residues. Looked up from germline, CDR1 is MNHEY and CDR2 is SVGEGT. Written as DNA, the CDR3 is TGTGCCAGCACCCTCGGACGGACGAACACCGGGGAGCTGTTTTTT. Encoded protein: CASTLGRTNTGELFF.

This clonotype was found a few times. The chain links TRBV25-1 to TRBJ2-1; D gene unclear. Between the trimmed V and J ends, which lost 8 bases and 6 bases, there was a span of 5 bases. In germline, CDR1 is MGHDK, CDR2 SYGVNS. The CDR3 extends over 10 amino acids. CDR3 sequence reads: CASGSNEQFF. The CDR3 bases are TGTGCCAGCGGTTCCAATGAGCAGTTCTTC. Together with reference TRBV25-1 and TRBJ2-1, the CDR3 gives the full variable domain: EADIYQTPRYLVIGTGKKITLECSQTMGHDKMYWYQQDPGMELHLIHYSYGVNSTEKGDLSSESTVSRIRTEHFPLTLESARPSHTSQYLCASGSNEQFFGPGTRLTVL.

This clonotype was recorded at least ten times. The DNA of the CDR3 is TGTGCCAGCAGTGAAGCGCTTCACCCAGCTATCACAGATACGCAGTATTTT. It yields the protein CASSEALHPAITDTQYF. The genes are TRBV6-1 and TRBJ2-3; D not certain. The CDR3 length is 17 residues. V lost 0 bases, J lost 2 bases, and 15 bases lay in between. Germline CDR1 and CDR2: MNHNS and SASEGT.

The V call is TRBV18, the J call TRBJ2-7; possibly TRBD1 or TRBD2 for D (5 bases each). Per germline, CDR1 KGHSH and CDR2 LQKENI. The V end was cut by 5 bases, the J end by 3 bases, with 14 bases between. This CDR3 comprises 14 residues. The CDR3 DNA sequence: TGTGCCAGCTCATTGGGGACGAAAGACTACGAGCAGTACGTC. Protein: CASSLGTKDYEQYV.

The V call is TRBV25-1, the J call TRBJ1-2, with no clear D. The CDR3 runs to 13 residues. Trimming stripped 2 bases from V and 3 bases from J, with 7 bases between. Germline V gives CDR1 MGHDK, CDR2 SYGVNS. The CDR3 spells CASSETFDYGYTF. The DNA of the CDR3 is TGTGCCAGCAGTGAAACGTTTGACTATGGCTACACCTTC.

This clonotype was counted many times. The J gene is TRBJ2-1, the V gene TRBV7-3; D is perhaps TRBD1 or TRBD2 (5 bases each). V was pared by 5 bases and J by 7 bases, with 12 bases between. The CDR3 contains 13 residues. From germline, CDR1 is SGHTA and CDR2 FQGTGA. The CDR3, as DNA: TGTGCCAGCAGCCCCTCGGGGCCTAATGAGCAGTTCTTC. Amino acid sequence: CASSPSGPNEQFF.

This clonotype was found many times. The chain combines TRBV6-1 with TRBJ2-7; D is undetermined. The CDR3 has 13 residues. CDR1 and CDR2 from the germline V gene are MNHNS and SASEGT. V was shortened by 6 bases and J by 0 bases, with 9 bases between the two germline ends. This CDR3 reads CASRDPSSYEQYV. For the CDR3, the DNA is TGTGCCAGCAGGGACCCAAGCTCCTACGAGCAGTACGTC.

This clonotype was observed at least ten times. V gene TRBV12-3 or TRBV12-4 combines with J gene TRBJ2-2; 14 nucleotides agree with TRBD2. J was trimmed by 9 bases and V by 5 bases; bases with no gene match: 5. The CDR3 is made up of 15 amino acids. CDR3 in amino acids: CASSGTSGSDWELFF. In DNA, the CDR3 is TGTGCCAGCAGTGGGACTAGCGGGAGTGATTGGGAGCTGTTTTTT.

Here the CDR3 reads CAISEIQETQYF. DNA for the CDR3: TGTGCCATCAGTGAAATCCAAGAGACCCAGTACTTC. The chain couples TRBV10-3 to TRBJ2-5; no firm D call. V lost 3 bases and J 1 base, leaving 3 bases between the germline ends. The CDR3 consists of 12 residues. The germline CDR1 and CDR2 sequences are ENHRY and SYGVKD.

Turning to this clonotype: Given a much more abundant clone one base away, this may be a read error. The genes are TRBV20-1 and TRBJ1-2, with D maybe TRBD1 (6 bases). Per germline, CDR1 DFQATT and CDR2 SNEGSKA (reference sequence). The CDR3 spans 13 residues. Between the trimmed V and J ends, which lost 3 bases and 5 bases, there was a span of 13 bases. The CDR3 loop is CSARGTLEYGYTF. CDR3 in DNA: TGCAGTGCTAGGGGGACATTGGAGTATGGCTACACCTTC.

This clonotype was detected many times. This chain uses TRBV12-3 or TRBV12-4 with TRBJ1-3; the D is unclear. Deletions cut 8 bases from V and 0 bases from J, with 11 bases between. The CDR3 is 14 amino acids. In DNA form, the CDR3 reads TGTGCCAGCCGGCAGTTAAACTCTGGAAACACCATATATTTT. Its protein product is CASRQLNSGNTIYF.

This clonotype came up a few times. This chain joins TRBV27 and TRBJ2-5, with 8 positions matching TRBD1. The germline gives CDR1 MNHEY, CDR2 SMNVEV (reference sequence). The CDR3 has 15 residues. Trimming took 3 bases from V and 1 from J; bases not matched to a gene: 4. The CDR3 loop is CASSLGQATQETQYF. For the CDR3, the DNA is TGTGCCAGCAGTTTGGGACAGGCCACCCAAGAGACCCAGTACTTC.